The rows below give T cell receptor beta chains drawn from one sample of a study of shared T cell receptors in the human thymus. Only in-frame clones appear in the TCRdb table, and some are missing; sequencing was by immunoSEQ multiplex PCR. The profile shows hundreds of thousands of clones, about 87% of them singletons. The same sample was also used in a study of human thymus T cells.

Sequences were obtained from thymocytes. The source of these receptors is a boy less than two years old with a congenital heart defect. The CDR3 runs from the conserved cysteine through the conserved F or W. Fields, in order: J gene, V gene, D gene, clone size, CDR3 protein, CDR3 DNA. The D gene is left open where the match is weak. Size values are once, few and many counts, or a class for expanded clones, and some rows have none.

TRBJ2-1 | TRBV9 | . | . | CASSVDTSSYNEQFF | TGTGCCAGCAGCGTGGACACGAGCTCCTACAATGAGCAGTTCTTC
TRBJ2-2 | TRBV4-3 | . | . | CASGGRATGELFF | TGCGCCAGCGGGGGCAGAGCAACCGGGGAGCTGTTTTTT
TRBJ1-2 | TRBV11-2 | TRBD1 | . | CASIPTGTGDKQYGYTF | TGTGCCAGCATCCCGACCGGGACAGGGGACAAACAGTATGGCTACACCTTC
TRBJ1-5 | TRBV30 | TRBD1 | . | CAWSYPVPRDREPQPQHF | TGTGCCTGGAGTTATCCCGTACCCCGGGACAGGGAACCTCAGCCCCAGCATTTT
TRBJ1-3 | TRBV28 | . | . | CASKAGNTIYF | TGTGCCAGCAAAGCCGGAAACACCATATATTTT
TRBJ2-1 | TRBV5-4 | TRBD2 | few | CASSLVPSGGNNEQFF | TGTGCCAGCAGCTTGGTACCCAGCGGGGGTAACAATGAGCAGTTCTTC
TRBJ1-2 | TRBV6-6 | . | . | CASSYSPGPNYGYTF | TGTGCCAGCAGTTACTCCCCAGGGCCTAACTATGGCTACACCTTC
TRBJ2-4 | TRBV7-2 | . | . | CASRRDTSAKNIQYF | TGTGCCAGCAGGAGGGATACAAGCGCCAAAAACATTCAGTACTTC
TRBJ2-3 | TRBV7-8 | . | . | CASSLYGGIDTQYF | TGTGCCAGCAGCTTATATGGGGGCATAGATACGCAGTATTTT
TRBJ2-1 | TRBV4-3 | . | few | CASSQGRLNHQGNNEQFF | TGCGCCAGCAGCCAAGGTCGGTTAAACCACCAGGGAAACAATGAGCAGTTCTTC
TRBJ2-1 | TRBV4-3 | TRBD2 | . | CASSQGRRLAGFDEQFF | TGCGCCAGCAGCCAAGGTCGGAGACTAGCGGGGTTCGATGAGCAGTTCTTC
TRBJ1-1 | TRBV4-2 | . | . | CASSQEGARGNTEAFF | TGTGCCAGCAGCCAAGAGGGGGCCAGAGGGAACACTGAAGCTTTCTTT
TRBJ2-3 | TRBV5-6 | TRBD2 | . | CASSHTSGPQPSTDTQYF | TGTGCCAGCAGCCATACTAGCGGACCTCAGCCTAGCACAGATACGCAGTATTTT
TRBJ1-2 | TRBV6-5 | TRBD1 | . | CASSSRLGQGACYTF | TGTGCCAGCAGTTCTAGACTGGGGCAGGGGGCTTGCTACACCTTC
TRBJ2-7 | TRBV18 | TRBD1 | few | CASSLGDSRVPYEQYF | TGTGCCAGCTCACTAGGGGACAGCAGGGTACCCTACGAGCAGTACTTC
TRBJ1-2 | TRBV4-1 | . | . | CASSQEDRLRRANYGYTF | TGCGCCAGCAGCCAAGAAGACCGTCTCAGGCGAGCTAACTATGGCTACACCTTC